One sample yielded the 8 T cell receptor beta chains listed below, sequenced in a study of human T cells and chemical hapten exposure. Time point specified: pre-sensitization, week 0. The treatment here: therapeutic diphenylcyclopropenone sensitization with weekly scalp DPC. TCRdb reprocessed the RACE reads with MiXCR, giving one entry per CDR3 protein. The profile shows about 120,000 distinct CDR3 sequences, roughly 14% of them singletons. The sample here was whole blood, taken in connection with sensitization to the hapten diphenylcyclopropenone (DPC). Receptor source: a woman aged 18-29 years with alopecia areata. Some clones in this sample may be carry-over from other donors' samples.

This clonotype occurred a few times. The J gene is TRBJ1-6, the V gene TRBV5-1; TRBD1 might be the D (6 bases). CDR1 is SGHRS, CDR2 YFSETQ, per germline. CDR3 length: 14 amino acids. V gave up 3 bases and J gave up 4 bases, with 8 bases separating them. For the CDR3, the DNA is TGCGCCAGCAGCTCGGGGGCATATAATTCACCCCTCCACTTT. This codes for CASSSGAYNSPLHF.

This clonotype was seen more than once but under ten times. V gene TRBV18 combines with J gene TRBJ1-2; perhaps TRBD1 as D (5 bases). This CDR3 is 15 amino acids long. Germline V gene lookup returns CDR1 KGHSH and CDR2 LQKENI. Trimming shortened V by 2 bases and J by 0 bases, and 10 bases separated the two germline ends. The CDR3 region has the DNA TGTGCCAGCTCACCAGTAGGGGCAACTAACTATGGCTACACCTTC. Protein: CASSPVGATNYGYTF.

The chain couples TRBV29-1 to TRBJ2-7; 8 nucleotides align to TRBD1. Per germline, CDR1 SQVTM and CDR2 ANQGSEA. V trimming: 1 base; J trimming: 2 bases; junction bases outside the gene matches: 7. This CDR3 spans 15 amino acids. The CDR3 DNA sequence: TGCAGCGTTGAAGTTCCAGGACAGGGAACCTACGAGCAGTACTTC. Amino acids: CSVEVPGQGTYEQYF.

Only a few counts were recorded for this clonotype. J is TRBJ2-4 and V is TRBV3-1; perhaps TRBD2 as D (6 bases). Germline CDR1 reads LGHDT; CDR2 reads YNNKEL (reference sequence). The CDR3 contains 17 residues. V was pared by 0 bases and J by 0 bases, with 12 bases between. CDR3 bases: TGTGCCAGCAGCCAAGATGGCGGGGTTGTAGCCAAAAACATTCAGTACTTC. Its translation is CASSQDGGVVAKNIQYF.

There are a few counts of this clonotype. The chain has TRBV4-3 and TRBJ1-2; D is undetermined. V was trimmed by 5 bases and J by 4 bases, leaving 11 bases between them. The CDR3 contains 13 residues. Germline loops: CDR1 LGHNA, CDR2 YSLEER. In nucleotides, the CDR3 is TGCGCCAGCAGCTCAACCGCCACCTATGGCTACACCTTC. Residues: CASSSTATYGYTF.

Worth noting for this clonotype: Being one base from a much bigger clone, this may be a read error. The rearrangement joins TRBV5-5 to TRBJ2-7; 9 bases are shared with TRBD1. The length of the CDR3 is 14 residues. Trimming cost V 7 bases and J 6 bases; bases outside gene matches: 11. Germline V lookup: CDR1 SGHKS, CDR2 YYEKEE (reference sequence). DNA for the CDR3: TGTGCCAGCGGCGTAAAACGACAGGGGGGCGAGCAGTACTTC. Translating gives CASGVKRQGGEQYF.

J is TRBJ2-1 and V is TRBV20-1; the match to TRBD1 covers 8 bases. With 1 base clipped from V and 5 bases from J, the junction kept 1 base outside the gene matches. The germline CDR1 and CDR2 sequences are DFQATT and SNEGSKA (reference sequence). The CDR3 length is 13 residues. The CDR3 nucleotides read TGCAGTGCTAGAGGGGACAGGAACAATGAGCAGTTCTTC. Protein: CSARGDRNNEQFF.

This clonotype came up many times. CDR3 sequence: CSASQQDTQYF. The CDR3 DNA follows: TGCAGTGCTAGCCAGCAGGATACGCAGTATTTT. This chain uses TRBV20-1 with TRBJ2-3; D unclear. The V end was cut by 3 bases, the J end by 6 bases, with 7 bases between. CDR1 DFQATT and CDR2 SNEGSKA come from the germline V gene (reference sequence). This CDR3 contains 11 residues.